The clone carrying this TCR beta chain has a single count. The antigen is not known. The authors prepared the TCRbeta library with unique molecular identifiers. TCRdb fed the PCR reads into MiXCR, producing one record per CDR3 protein. The sample comprises about 440,000 distinct CDR3 sequences, roughly two fifths of which are singletons, and 27% rests with the top ten. The germline CDR1 and CDR2 sequences are MNHEY and SVGAGI. CDR3 length equals 15 residues. Trimming removed 4 bases from V and 8 bases from J; junction bases left unmatched: 6. The source of the sample is a study of T-cell reconstitution after alpha-beta-depleted transplantation in children. Points from the study as a whole: Several hundred rapidly expanded clones from non-depleted graft cells reportedly supplied alpha-beta T cells about two months post-transplant. In some patients, recipient T cells and intrathymic progenitors surviving conditioning explained high day-60 diversity. One year post-transplant, T-cell counts and diversity were largely derived from T cells produced anew.

V usage is TRBV6-5 and J usage is TRBJ2-2, with 11 bases aligning to TRBD1. The starting material was PBMCs, obtained before TCRalphabeta/CD19-depleted stem cell transplant. The clonotype comes from a girl aged 2-10 years with aplastic anemia, due to receive a stem cell transplant. The CDR3 spells CASSFGTGGVGELFF. The DNA of the CDR3 is TGTGCCAGCAGTTTCGGGACAGGGGGTGTGGGGGAGCTGTTTTTT.